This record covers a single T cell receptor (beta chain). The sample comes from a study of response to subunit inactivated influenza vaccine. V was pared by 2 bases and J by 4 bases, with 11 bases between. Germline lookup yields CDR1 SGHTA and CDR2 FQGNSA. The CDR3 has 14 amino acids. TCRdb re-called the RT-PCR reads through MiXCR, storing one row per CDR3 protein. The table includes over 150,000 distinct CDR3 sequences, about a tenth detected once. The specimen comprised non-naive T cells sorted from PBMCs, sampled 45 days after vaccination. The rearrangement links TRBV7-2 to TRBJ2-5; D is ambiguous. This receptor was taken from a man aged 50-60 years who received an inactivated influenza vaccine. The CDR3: CASSLIPPRETQYF. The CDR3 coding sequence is TGTGCCAGCAGCTTAATCCCCCCGCGAGAGACCCAGTACTTC.